This is a list of T cell receptor beta chains from one sample in a study of breast tumors, draining lymph nodes, adjacent tissues. TCRdb processed the multiplex PCR reads anew with MiXCR; each CDR3 protein has one entry. Of under 250,000 distinct CDR3 sequences in the sample, 32% were seen once. The sequenced material came from axillary lymph node tissue. All receptors come from a female donor with breast cancer. Some clones in this sample may be carry-over from other donors' samples. CDR3s include the opening cysteine and the closing phenylalanine or tryptophan.

j_gene: TRBJ2-1; v_gene: TRBV7-6; CDR3aa: CAGSFWTGSGAGEQFF
j_gene: TRBJ2-3; v_gene: TRBV4-1; CDR3aa: CASSQDPLAGEEDTQYF
j_gene: TRBJ2-5; v_gene: TRBV20-1; CDR3aa: CSARVGRAQATQYF
j_gene: TRBJ1-5; v_gene: TRBV27; CDR3aa: CASSKSKGARGPQHF
j_gene: TRBJ2-7; v_gene: TRBV6-2/TRBV6-3; CDR3aa: CASSKREPSYEQYF
j_gene: TRBJ2-3; v_gene: TRBV5-1; CDR3aa: CASSLVQTGVDTQYF
j_gene: TRBJ1-6; v_gene: TRBV7-2; CDR3aa: CASSNPGQLNSPLHF
j_gene: TRBJ2-3; v_gene: TRBV7-2; CDR3aa: CAAGGVADTQYF
j_gene: TRBJ2-1; v_gene: TRBV20-1; CDR3aa: CSARTSGRAIEQFF
j_gene: TRBJ2-5; v_gene: TRBV7-3; CDR3aa: CASSLIVEETQYF
j_gene: TRBJ1-2; v_gene: TRBV15; CDR3aa: CATSRDSATDYGYTF
j_gene: TRBJ1-1; v_gene: TRBV12-3/TRBV12-4; CDR3aa: CASSPRDGMNTEAFF
j_gene: TRBJ2-2; v_gene: TRBV19; CDR3aa: CASAGGLGTGELFF
j_gene: TRBJ2-1; v_gene: TRBV10-3; CDR3aa: CATRLAGLNEQFF
j_gene: TRBJ1-3; v_gene: TRBV5-1; CDR3aa: CASRLAGNTIYF
j_gene: TRBJ1-1; v_gene: TRBV30; CDR3aa: CAWSPQGNTEAFF
j_gene: TRBJ2-1; v_gene: TRBV6-1; CDR3aa: CASSATSTTIDEQFF
j_gene: TRBJ1-1; v_gene: TRBV12-5; CDR3aa: CASGGQSDNTGAFF
j_gene: TRBJ2-7; v_gene: TRBV6-5; CDR3aa: CASSHRGYEQYF
j_gene: TRBJ1-4; v_gene: TRBV25-1; CDR3aa: CASSRVATNEKLFF
j_gene: TRBJ2-3; v_gene: TRBV29-1; CDR3aa: CSVVGSGGADTQYF
j_gene: TRBJ2-1; v_gene: TRBV4-2; CDR3aa: CASSQSPSGVIGEQFF
j_gene: TRBJ2-3; v_gene: TRBV20-1; CDR3aa: CSARQTSGRTDTQYF
j_gene: TRBJ1-2; v_gene: TRBV4-1; CDR3aa: CASSQAAGPYGYTF